This record covers a single T cell receptor beta chain. Trimming cost V 5 bases and J 0 bases, with 11 bases left between them. Germline V gives CDR1 SGHAT, CDR2 FQDESV (reference sequence). The CDR3 is 14 residues long. In the source study's methods: Nucleated cell counts were estimated from reference gene primer amplification. This table comes from immunoSEQ multiplex PCR, and its TCRdb copy is limited to in-frame clones, with some not included. V and J calls and clone size follow that table, whereas D and trimming were derived from the DNA. Here the sample spans fewer than 350,000 clones, about nine tenths being singletons. This sample was included in a study of blood T cell repertoires in COVID-19. Study-wide context: Acute and convalescent COVID-19 samples came from the United States, Italy and Spain.

Recruitment covered about two dozen US areas and drew participants whose ages spanned roughly 18 to 95 years. What was sequenced was PBMCs or T cells enriched from blood (not recorded which). The rearrangement joins TRBV11-1 to TRBJ2-7; D call uncertain. This clonotype was sampled from a woman aged 40 to 50 who had recovered from COVID-19. The CDR3 sequence is CASSPLVSSYEQYF. CDR3 in DNA: TGTGCCAGCAGCCCCTTGGTCAGCTCCTACGAGCAGTACTTC.